This T cell receptor beta chain is from a study of OX40 agonist ivuxolimab in advanced cancers. Study context: As their treatment, patients were administered ivuxolimab, an agonistic anti-OX40 (CD134) antibody. Every 2 weeks, patients got intravenous ivuxolimab at one of six dose levels (0.01-10 mg/kg). Findings and caveats of the study: At doses 0.1 to 3.0 mg/kg, CD4+ and CD8+ clones expanded.

As concerns this clone: The antigen is undetermined.

The CDR3 totals 16 residues. Germline V gene lookup returns CDR1 SGHNT and CDR2 YYREEE (reference sequence). V was clipped by 7 bases and J by 9 bases, with 26 bases between them. Using immunoSEQ multiplex PCR, the repertoire was profiled, and TCRdb retains in-frame clones only, with some absent. The top ten clones hold less than 0.2% of a sample with 80,000 to 100,000 clones, approximately 93% of them seen once. Material: CD4+ or CD8+ T cells sorted from blood, obtained in a trial of the OX40 agonist ivuxolimab. The receptor's source is an adult with an advanced solid tumor such as melanoma, head and neck, liver or kidney cancer. The chain has TRBV5-4 and TRBJ2-1, with D possibly matching TRBD1 (6 bases). Written as DNA, the CDR3 is TGTGCCAGCTACTACAGCGTTACGCGGGCGGACAGTGAGCAGTTCTTC. As protein: CASYYSVTRADSEQFF.